These T cell receptor beta chains were read from a single sample in a study of OX40 agonist ivuxolimab in advanced cancers. Profiling relied on immunoSEQ multiplex PCR, and the TCRdb table lists in-frame clones only, not all of them. The data show more than 40,000 clones, over 75% seen once. The sequences come from CD4+ or CD8+ T cells sorted from blood, collected in a trial of the OX40 agonist ivuxolimab. The origin of the receptors is an adult with an advanced solid tumor such as melanoma, head and neck, liver or kidney cancer. The CDR3 runs from the conserved cysteine through the conserved F or W. A D gene is named only where the DNA matches it firmly. Only part of the rows carry a size: once, few, many, or a class if the clone is expanded.

J gene | D gene | clone size | V gene | CDR3 protein | CDR3 DNA
TRBJ2-2 | NA | NA | TRBV5-5 | CASSLANTGELFF | TGTGCCAGCAGCTTGGCAAACACCGGGGAGCTGTTTTTT
TRBJ2-7 | TRBD2 | NA | TRBV19 | CASSISPSGRGTYEQYF | TGTGCCAGTAGTATATCCCCAAGCGGGAGGGGGACCTACGAGCAGTACTTC
TRBJ2-1 | NA | NA | TRBV5-1 | CASSLGDTPWEQFF | TGCGCCAGCAGCTTGGGGGACACACCCTGGGAGCAGTTCTTC
TRBJ2-1 | NA | NA | TRBV6-5 | CASSYGRRSPLFF | TGTGCCAGCAGTTACGGGAGGCGTTCCCCTCTGTTCTTC
TRBJ2-1 | TRBD2 | NA | TRBV7-3 | CASSLAGVYNEQFF | TGTGCCAGCAGCTTAGCGGGAGTCTACAATGAGCAGTTCTTC
TRBJ1-1 | NA | NA | TRBV18 | CASSPGTENTEAFF | TGTGCCAGCTCACCCGGGACCGAAAACACTGAAGCTTTCTTT
TRBJ2-2 | NA | NA | TRBV11-2 | CASSQTGSGELFF | TGTGCCAGCAGTCAAACAGGTTCCGGGGAGCTGTTTTTT
TRBJ1-6 | NA | NA | TRBV10-1 | CASSDPRDSPLHF | TGCGCCAGCAGTGACCCTCGGGATTCACCCCTCCACTTT
TRBJ2-5 | TRBD2 | NA | TRBV5-4 | CASSRLAGGLSRETQYF | TGTGCCAGCAGCCGCCTAGCGGGAGGGCTTTCCCGGGAGACCCAGTACTTC
TRBJ2-3 | TRBD2 | NA | TRBV27 | CASSKREGTDTQYF | TGTGCCAGCAGTAAGCGGGAGGGCACAGATACGCAGTATTTT
TRBJ2-7 | NA | once | TRBV6-4 | CASSISAGSHEQYF | TGTGCCAGCAGCATAAGTGCAGGGTCCCACGAGCAGTACTTC
TRBJ2-1 | TRBD1 | NA | TRBV10-3 | CAISKGQGGNEQFF | TGTGCCATCAGTAAAGGACAGGGCGGCAATGAGCAGTTCTTC
TRBJ1-1 | NA | NA | TRBV18 | CASSPNAPPTQAFF | TGTGCCAGCTCACCAAATGCGCCTCCGACCCAAGCTTTCTTT
TRBJ2-2 | NA | NA | TRBV6-1 | CASSGTFGTTGELFF | TGTGCCAGCAGTGGAACCTTCGGCACAACCGGGGAGCTGTTTTTT
TRBJ1-3 | NA | NA | TRBV29-1 | CSVERGVSGNTIYF | TGCAGCGTTGAACGGGGTGTCTCTGGAAACACCATATATTTT
TRBJ2-7 | TRBD2 | NA | TRBV6-5 | CASRTGTSGLYEQYF | TGTGCCAGCAGGACCGGGACTAGCGGCCTCTACGAGCAGTACTTC
TRBJ1-5 | NA | NA | TRBV18 | CASSPGANQPQHF | TGTGCCAGCTCACCAGGGGCAAATCAGCCCCAGCATTTT
TRBJ2-3 | TRBD2 | NA | TRBV28 | CASSPSGAGVTDTQYF | TGTGCCAGCAGCCCCTCTGGCGCGGGAGTCACAGATACGCAGTATTTT
TRBJ2-5 | NA | few | TRBV6-1 | CASILGETQYF | TGTGCCAGCATCTTGGGGGAGACCCAGTACTTC
TRBJ2-7 | TRBD1 | few | TRBV5-4 | CASSLQGALVMRDEQYF | TGTGCCAGCAGCCTACAGGGGGCCTTGGTAATGCGTGACGAGCAGTACTTC
TRBJ2-7 | NA | NA | TRBV29-1 | CSVEGQTYEQYF | TGCAGCGTTGAAGGTCAGACCTACGAGCAGTACTTC
TRBJ2-2 | TRBD2 | NA | TRBV27 | CASSLSKFKRENTGELFF | TGTGCCAGCAGTTTATCGAAGTTCAAGCGGGAGAACACCGGGGAGCTGTTTTTT
TRBJ2-7 | NA | NA | TRBV15 | CATSVRSRSREQYF | TGTGCCACCAGCGTCCGGTCTCGCTCGCGCGAGCAGTACTTC
TRBJ2-7 | NA | NA | TRBV19 | CASSTKPGPSYEQYF | TGTGCCAGTAGTACCAAACCCGGGCCCTCCTACGAGCAGTACTTC
TRBJ2-1 | NA | NA | TRBV5-6 | CASSFYSNNNEQFF | TGTGCCAGCAGCTTCTATTCCAATAACAATGAGCAGTTCTTC
TRBJ1-3 | NA | NA | TRBV19 | CASSRGLTSGNTIYF | TGTGCCAGTAGTAGGGGACTGACGTCTGGAAACACCATATATTTT
TRBJ2-1 | NA | NA | TRBV2 | CASTKRETSFYNEQFF | TGTGCCAGCACCAAGCGAGAAACTAGCTTCTACAATGAGCAGTTCTTC
TRBJ1-1 | NA | NA | TRBV27 | CASRPRRNTEAFF | TGTGCCAGCAGGCCGAGACGGAACACTGAAGCTTTCTTT
TRBJ2-3 | NA | NA | TRBV18 | CASSPYTGASTDTQYF | TGTGCCAGCTCACCATACACGGGAGCTAGCACAGATACGCAGTATTTT
TRBJ2-1 | TRBD2 | NA | TRBV7-2 | CASSLASGAYNEQFF | TGTGCCAGCAGCTTAGCGAGCGGGGCCTACAATGAGCAGTTCTTC
TRBJ2-4 | NA | NA | TRBV2 | CASSETVAAKNIQYF | TGTGCCAGCAGTGAAACCGTAGCTGCCAAAAACATTCAGTACTTC
TRBJ1-6 | NA | NA | TRBV18 | CASSLPSSPLHF | TGTGCCAGCTCACTTCCATCCTCACCCCTCCACTTT
TRBJ2-1 | TRBD1 | NA | TRBV9 | CASSATGGPYNEQFF | TGTGCCAGCAGCGCTACAGGGGGTCCTTACAATGAGCAGTTCTTC
TRBJ2-1 | NA | NA | TRBV6-1 | CASSGNIQNEQFF | TGTGCCAGCAGTGGCAATATCCAGAATGAGCAGTTCTTC
TRBJ1-1 | NA | NA | TRBV4-1 | CASRGTRAGTEAFF | TGCGCCAGCAGGGGGACCAGGGCGGGCACTGAAGCTTTCTTT
TRBJ1-1 | NA | NA | TRBV18 | CASSQNDGNTEAFF | TGTGCCAGCTCACAGAACGACGGGAACACTGAAGCTTTCTTT
TRBJ1-2 | NA | NA | TRBV28 | CASRHSQIGGIYGYTF | TGTGCCAGCAGACATAGCCAGATTGGTGGGATTTATGGCTACACCTTC
TRBJ1-1 | NA | NA | TRBV28 | CASSLGQKGTEAFF | TGTGCCAGCAGTTTGGGCCAAAAGGGAACTGAAGCTTTCTTT
TRBJ2-2 | NA | once | TRBV9 | CASSVAPPSGELFF | TGTGCCAGCAGCGTAGCCCCTCCTTCCGGGGAGCTGTTTTTT
TRBJ2-7 | NA | NA | TRBV7-2 | CASSAAYEQYF | TGTGCCAGCAGCGCCGCCTACGAGCAGTACTTC
TRBJ1-3 | NA | NA | TRBV6-5 | CASRTNSGNTIYF | TGTGCCAGCAGGACGAACTCTGGAAACACCATATATTTT
TRBJ2-7 | TRBD2 | NA | TRBV10-3 | CAIRSSSGRAYEQYF | TGTGCCATCCGTTCCAGTAGCGGGAGGGCCTACGAGCAGTACTTC
TRBJ2-7 | NA | NA | TRBV13 | CASSPPGPYEQYF | TGTGCCAGCAGCCCGCCCGGACCCTACGAGCAGTACTTC
TRBJ2-2 | NA | NA | TRBV7-2 | CASSLIRTRIYTGELFF | TGTGCCAGCAGCTTAATACGGACTCGGATTTACACCGGGGAGCTGTTTTTT
TRBJ2-7 | NA | NA | TRBV18 | CASSSRSSYEQYF | TGTGCCAGCTCCTCGCGGAGCTCCTACGAGCAGTACTTC
TRBJ2-7 | TRBD2 | NA | TRBV11-2 | CASSLEVSGRTYEQYF | TGTGCCAGCAGCTTAGAGGTTAGCGGGAGGACATACGAGCAGTACTTC
TRBJ2-4 | TRBD1 | NA | TRBV28 | CATGQGKNIQYF | TGTGCCACGGGACAGGGTAAAAACATTCAGTACTTC
TRBJ2-5 | TRBD2 | NA | TRBV29-1 | CSVEPTRGETQYF | TGCAGCGTTGAGCCGACGCGGGGGGAGACCCAGTACTTC
TRBJ2-7 | NA | few | TRBV18 | CASSPPGAYEQYF | TGTGCCAGCTCACCACCAGGGGCCTACGAGCAGTACTTC
TRBJ2-7 | TRBD1 | NA | TRBV4-2 | CASSQTGTGDEQYF | TGTGCCAGCAGCCAGACCGGGACAGGGGACGAGCAGTACTTC
TRBJ2-7 | NA | NA | TRBV7-9 | CASSFQSYEQYF | TGTGCCAGCAGCTTCCAGTCCTACGAGCAGTACTTC
TRBJ1-1 | NA | NA | TRBV7-9 | CASSLDPYQAFF | TGTGCCAGCAGCTTAGATCCTTACCAGGCTTTCTTT
TRBJ1-2 | NA | few | TRBV5-5 | CASSFRDGGYGYTF | TGTGCCAGCAGCTTCCGGGACGGTGGTTATGGCTACACCTTC